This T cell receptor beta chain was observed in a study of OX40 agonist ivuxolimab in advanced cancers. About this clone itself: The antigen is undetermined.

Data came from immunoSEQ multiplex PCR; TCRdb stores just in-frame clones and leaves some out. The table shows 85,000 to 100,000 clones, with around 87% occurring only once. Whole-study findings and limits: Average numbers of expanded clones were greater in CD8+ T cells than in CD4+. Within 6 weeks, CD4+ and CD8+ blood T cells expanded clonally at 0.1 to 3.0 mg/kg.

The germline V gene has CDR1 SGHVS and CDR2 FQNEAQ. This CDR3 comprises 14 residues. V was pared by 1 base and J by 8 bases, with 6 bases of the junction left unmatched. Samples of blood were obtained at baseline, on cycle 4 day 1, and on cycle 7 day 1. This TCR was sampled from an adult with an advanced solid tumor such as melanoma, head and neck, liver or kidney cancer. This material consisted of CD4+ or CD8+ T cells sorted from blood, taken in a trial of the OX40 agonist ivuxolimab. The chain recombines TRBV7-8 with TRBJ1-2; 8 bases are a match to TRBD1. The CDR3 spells CASSLVDRVDGYTF. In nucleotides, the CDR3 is TGTGCCAGCAGCTTAGTGGACAGGGTCGACGGCTACACCTTC. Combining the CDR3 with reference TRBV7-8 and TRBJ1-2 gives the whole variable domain GAGVSQSPRYKVAKRGQDVALRCDPISGHVSLFWYQQALGQGPEFLTYFQNEAQLDKSGLPSDRFFAERPEGSVSTLKIQRTQQEDSAVYLCASSLVDRVDGYTFGSGTRLTVV.